The next 10 T cell receptor beta chains were all read from a single sample in a study of regulatory T cells in long-lasting Graves disease. TCR beta libraries were built with iRepertoire HTBI primers and Arm-PCR of CDR3 regions. A single record per CDR3 protein comes from TCRdb applying MiXCR to the multiplex PCR reads. Found here are roughly 400,000 distinct CDR3 sequences, 21% of them singletons; the top ten hold roughly an eighth. Time point in this sample: persistent/refractory GD, antithyroid drugs over 5 years with positive TRAb. PBMC-extracted RNA yielded the TCR library. The specimen was peripheral blood mononuclear cells (PBMCs), collected when the disease was refractory, from a patient treated with antithyroid drugs. The receptors were sampled from a female donor with Graves disease.

This clonotype was seen many times. The chain recombines TRBV27 with TRBJ2-7; 8 nucleotides line up with TRBD1. Trimming removed 9 bases from V and 6 bases from J; junction bases left unmatched: 13. The CDR3 spans 14 residues. Germline V lookup: CDR1 MNHEY, CDR2 SMNVEV (reference sequence). The CDR3 coding sequence is TGTGCCAGTAGTCCGGGACAGGCAGCTTCCGAGCAGTACTTC. Protein product: CASSPGQAASEQYF.

CDR3 loop: CSAKGQGYWANVLTF. The DNA of the CDR3 is TGCAGTGCGAAGGGACAGGGGTATTGGGCCAACGTCCTGACTTTC. The V gene is TRBV20-1, the J gene TRBJ2-6; the match to TRBD1 covers 10 bases. This CDR3 is 15 amino acids long. Germline CDR1 is DFQATT and CDR2 is SNEGSKA (reference sequence). With 6 bases clipped from V and 5 bases from J, the junction kept 7 bases outside the gene matches.

V usage is TRBV7-3 and J usage is TRBJ2-7, with D possibly TRBD1 on 6 matching bases. CDR3 length equals 13 residues. V was clipped by 3 bases and J by 6 bases, with 12 bases between them. CDR1 and CDR2 from the germline V gene are SGHTA and FQGTGA. The CDR3 region is CASSFRVGGEQYF. CDR3 in DNA: TGTGCCAGCAGCTTTAGGGTAGGGGGCGAGCAGTACTTC.

The table lists this clonotype with a few counts. J is TRBJ2-7 and V is TRBV10-1; TRBD2 aligns across 10 bases. V was clipped by 0 bases and J by 7 bases; unmatched bases: 6. There are 15 residues in the CDR3. Germline V gives CDR1 WNHNN, CDR2 SYGVQD (reference sequence). CDR3 residues: CASSESGTSVAEQYF. In DNA, the CDR3 is TGCGCCAGCAGTGAGTCAGGGACTAGCGTCGCTGAGCAGTACTTC.

This clonotype was counted ten times or more. The chain joins TRBV2 to TRBJ1-1; TRBD1 aligns across 8 bases. The V and J ends lost 10 bases and 6 bases, in that order; junction bases with no gene match: 7. The CDR3 is 12 residues long. From germline, CDR1 is SNHLY and CDR2 FYNNEI. This CDR3 is CATEAGGSEAFF. In DNA form, the CDR3 reads TGTGCCACCGAGGCAGGGGGCTCTGAAGCTTTCTTT.

This chain links TRBV20-1 with TRBJ1-4; the match to TRBD1 covers 9 bases. Trimming cost V 6 bases and J 4 bases; bases outside gene matches: 9. The CDR3 extends over 15 amino acids. Germline V gene lookup returns CDR1 DFQATT and CDR2 SNEGSKA (reference sequence). CDR3 DNA: TGCAGTGCCGCTCCACAGGGGGCCTATAATGAAAAACTGTTTTTT. This gives the protein CSAAPQGAYNEKLFF.

This clonotype was counted at least ten times. This chain connects TRBV18 to TRBJ2-4, with D possibly TRBD1 on 6 matching bases. The CDR3 is 15 amino acids. CDR1 and CDR2 from the germline V gene are KGHSH and LQKENI. V was cut by 4 bases and J by 2 bases, with 12 bases left in between. As DNA, the CDR3 is TGTGCCAGCTCACTCACGGGACAAACCAAAAACATTCAGTACTTC. Encoded protein: CASSLTGQTKNIQYF.

The sample holds a few counts of this clonotype. The V call is TRBV6-1, the J call TRBJ1-3, with D possibly TRBD1 on 5 matching bases. Trimming left V 5 bases short and J 0 bases short, with 11 bases between. This CDR3 contains 15 residues. The V gene's germline CDR1 is MNHNS and CDR2 SASEGT. The CDR3 region has the DNA TGTGCCAGCAGTCAAGGGGATAGCTCTGGAAACACCATATATTTT. Its protein product is CASSQGDSSGNTIYF.

This clonotype has ten or more counts. The genes are TRBV6-1 and TRBJ1-5; D not resolved. Germline V lookup: CDR1 MNHNS, CDR2 SASEGT. V shed 5 bases and J shed 3 bases, with 8 bases lying between them. The CDR3 is 13 residues long. The CDR3, as DNA: TGTGCCAGCAGTATCAGGTACAATCAGCCCCAGCATTTT. Its translation is CASSIRYNQPQHF.

This clonotype was detected only a few times. The chain is built from TRBV6-1 and TRBJ2-2; 8 positions agree with TRBD1. The CDR3 is made up of 15 amino acids. The germline V gene has CDR1 MNHNS and CDR2 SASEGT. J lost 0 bases, V lost 8 bases, and 5 bases had no gene match. Here the CDR3 reads CASGWDRTNTGELFF. The CDR3 DNA reads as TGTGCCAGCGGATGGGACAGGACGAACACCGGGGAGCTGTTTTTT.